The present T cell receptor (beta chain) was sequenced within a study of shared clonotypes between healthy human individuals. Study-level information: For every donor, three CD4 naive, three CD4 memory, two CD8 naive and one CD8 memory plates were used.

Per the study methods: For the immunoSEQ data, sequences were junction-only without quality scores, so filtering differed. Method: immunoSEQ multiplex PCR; TCRdb's copy keeps in-frame clones and lacks some. V, J and clone size are taken as reported in that table, and D and trimming were inferred from the DNA itself. The data show 1.5 million to 2.5 million clones, just under 95% seen once. General observations from the study: Donor clonotype sharing was expected to depend on sequencing depth.

CD45RO-negative, CCR7-positively selected cells formed the naive CD8 fraction, excluding terminally differentiated effector memory CD45RA+ cells. Worth noting for this clone: The antigen is undetermined.

CDR1 and CDR2 from the germline V gene are SGHAT and FQNNGV. The CDR3 contains 12 residues. With 4 bases removed from V and 8 bases from J, the gap between germline ends came to 11 bases. This sequence originates from a man between 18 and 29 years old in good health. The sample comprised naive CD8+ T cells sorted from blood. The J gene is TRBJ1-1, the V gene TRBV11-2; tentative D call: TRBD1 (5 bases). For the CDR3, the DNA is TGTGCCAGCAGCTACGTGGGACTCGAAGCTTTCTTT. Its translation is CASSYVGLEAFF.